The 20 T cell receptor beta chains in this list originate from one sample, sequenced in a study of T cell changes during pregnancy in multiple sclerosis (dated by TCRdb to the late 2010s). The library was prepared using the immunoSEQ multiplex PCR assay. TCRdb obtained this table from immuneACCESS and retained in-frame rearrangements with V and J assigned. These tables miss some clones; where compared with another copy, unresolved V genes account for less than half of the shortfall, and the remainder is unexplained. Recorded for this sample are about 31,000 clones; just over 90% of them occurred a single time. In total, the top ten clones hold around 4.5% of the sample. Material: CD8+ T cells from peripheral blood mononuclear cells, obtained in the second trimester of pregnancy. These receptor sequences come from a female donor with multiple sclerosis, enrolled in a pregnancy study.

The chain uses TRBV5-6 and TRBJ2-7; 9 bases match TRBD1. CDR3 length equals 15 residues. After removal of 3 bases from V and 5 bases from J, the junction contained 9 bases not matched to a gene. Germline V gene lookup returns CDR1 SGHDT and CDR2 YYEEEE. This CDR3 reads CASSSPGTGIHEQYF. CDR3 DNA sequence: TGTGCCAGCAGCTCCCCCGGGACAGGGATCCACGAGCAGTACTTC.

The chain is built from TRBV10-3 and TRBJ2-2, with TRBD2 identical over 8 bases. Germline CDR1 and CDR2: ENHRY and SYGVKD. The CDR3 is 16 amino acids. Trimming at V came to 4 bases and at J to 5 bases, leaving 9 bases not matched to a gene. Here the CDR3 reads CAISVLAGPRTGELFF. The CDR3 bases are TGTGCCATCAGTGTGTTAGCGGGGCCCAGAACCGGGGAGCTGTTTTTT.

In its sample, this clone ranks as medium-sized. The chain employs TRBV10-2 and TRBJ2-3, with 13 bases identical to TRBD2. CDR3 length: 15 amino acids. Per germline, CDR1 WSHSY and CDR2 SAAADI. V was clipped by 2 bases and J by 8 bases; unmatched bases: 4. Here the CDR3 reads CASSEGLAGDRTQYF. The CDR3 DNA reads TGCGCCAGCAGTGAGGGACTAGCGGGAGACCGTACGCAGTATTTT.

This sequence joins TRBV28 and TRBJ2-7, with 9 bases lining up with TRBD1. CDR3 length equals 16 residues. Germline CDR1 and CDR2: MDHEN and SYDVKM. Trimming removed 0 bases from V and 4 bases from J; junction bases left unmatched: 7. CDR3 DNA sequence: TGTGCCAGCAGTTTATGGGGGACAGGGATGGAATACGAGCAGTACTTC. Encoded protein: CASSLWGTGMEYEQYF.

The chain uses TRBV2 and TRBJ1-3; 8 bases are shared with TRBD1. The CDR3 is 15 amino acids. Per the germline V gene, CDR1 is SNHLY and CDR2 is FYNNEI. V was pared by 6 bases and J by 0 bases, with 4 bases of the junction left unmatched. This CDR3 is CASRGQEVSGNTIYF. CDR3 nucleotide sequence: TGTGCCAGCAGGGGACAGGAAGTCTCTGGAAACACCATATATTTT. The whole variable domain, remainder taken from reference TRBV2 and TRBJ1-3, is EPEVTQTPSHQVTQMGQEVILRCVPISNHLYFYWYRQILGQKVEFLVSFYNNEISEKSEIFDDQFSVERPDGSNFTLKIRSTKLEDSAMYFCASRGQEVSGNTIYFGEGSWLTVV.

The chain's CDR3 is CASSPRTGAYGYTF. As DNA, the CDR3 is TGCGCCAGCAGCCCCCGGACAGGCGCCTATGGCTACACCTTC. The chain employs TRBV5-1 and TRBJ1-2; 7 nucleotides match TRBD1. The CDR3 spans 14 residues. V shed 4 bases, J shed 4 bases, and the junction held 7 bases outside the gene matches. Germline CDR1 reads SGHRS; CDR2 reads YFSETQ.

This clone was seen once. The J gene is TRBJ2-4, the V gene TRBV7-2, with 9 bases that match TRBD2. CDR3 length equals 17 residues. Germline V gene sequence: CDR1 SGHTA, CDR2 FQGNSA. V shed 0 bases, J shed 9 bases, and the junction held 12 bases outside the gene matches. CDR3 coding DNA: TGTGCCAGCAGCTTAGCCGAGACTAGCGGCCCAGCTGGCATTCAGTACTTC. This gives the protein CASSLAETSGPAGIQYF.

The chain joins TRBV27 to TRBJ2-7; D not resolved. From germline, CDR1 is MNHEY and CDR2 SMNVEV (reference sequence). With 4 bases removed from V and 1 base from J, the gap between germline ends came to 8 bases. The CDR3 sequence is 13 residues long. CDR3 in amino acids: CASSSGSSYEQYF. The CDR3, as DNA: TGTGCCAGCAGTTCAGGTAGTTCCTACGAGCAGTACTTC.

The CDR3 DNA follows: TGTGCCAGTAGTATAGATGGTGCAGGGATCCTAAGAGACTATGGCTACACCTTC. Amino acids: CASSIDGAGILRDYGYTF. The chain uses TRBV19 and TRBJ1-2, with D possibly TRBD1 on 5 matching bases. The V end was cut by 0 bases, the J end by 3 bases, with 20 bases between. The CDR3 consists of 18 residues. Germline V CDR1 and CDR2: LNHDA, SQIVND (reference sequence).

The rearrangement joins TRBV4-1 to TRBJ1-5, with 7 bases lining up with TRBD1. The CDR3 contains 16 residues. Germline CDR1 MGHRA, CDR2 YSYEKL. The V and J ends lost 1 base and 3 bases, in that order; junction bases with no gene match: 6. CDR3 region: CASSQGARGYNQPQHF. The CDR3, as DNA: TGCGCCAGCAGCCAAGGTGCCAGGGGGTACAATCAGCCCCAGCATTTT.

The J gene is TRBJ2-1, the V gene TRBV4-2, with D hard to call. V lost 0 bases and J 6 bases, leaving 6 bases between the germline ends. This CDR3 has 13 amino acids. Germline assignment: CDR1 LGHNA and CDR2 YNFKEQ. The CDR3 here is CASSQEIANEQFF. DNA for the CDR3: TGTGCCAGCAGCCAAGAGATAGCCAATGAGCAGTTCTTC.

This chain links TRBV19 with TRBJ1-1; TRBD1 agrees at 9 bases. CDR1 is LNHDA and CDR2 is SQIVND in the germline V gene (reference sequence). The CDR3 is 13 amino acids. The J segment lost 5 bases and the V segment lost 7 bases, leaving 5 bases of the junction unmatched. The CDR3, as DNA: TGTGCCAGTACCGACAGGGGGAAAACTGAAGCTTTCTTT. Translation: CASTDRGKTEAFF.

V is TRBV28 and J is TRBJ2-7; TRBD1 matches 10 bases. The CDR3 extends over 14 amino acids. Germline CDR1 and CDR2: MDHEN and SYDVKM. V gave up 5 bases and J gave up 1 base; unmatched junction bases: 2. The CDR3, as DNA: TGTGCCAGCAGTCGGACAGGGGGGTCCTACGAGCAGTACTTC. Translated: CASSRTGGSYEQYF.

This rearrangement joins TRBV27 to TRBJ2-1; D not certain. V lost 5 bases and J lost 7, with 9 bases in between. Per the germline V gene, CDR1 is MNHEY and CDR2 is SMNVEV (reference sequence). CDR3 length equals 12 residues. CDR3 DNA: TGTGCCAGCAGTGTCCCCGGGAATGAGCAGTTCTTC. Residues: CASSVPGNEQFF.

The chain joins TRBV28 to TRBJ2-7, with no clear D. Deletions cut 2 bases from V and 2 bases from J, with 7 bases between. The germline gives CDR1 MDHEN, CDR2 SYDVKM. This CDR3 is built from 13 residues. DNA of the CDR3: TGTGCCAGCAGTTTAGCGGATGCCTACGAGCAGTACTTC. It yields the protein CASSLADAYEQYF.

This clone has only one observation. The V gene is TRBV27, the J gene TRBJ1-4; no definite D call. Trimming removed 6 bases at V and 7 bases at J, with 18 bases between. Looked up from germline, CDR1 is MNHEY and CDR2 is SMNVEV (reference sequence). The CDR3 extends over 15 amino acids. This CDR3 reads CASRPGVTLGEKLFF. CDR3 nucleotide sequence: TGTGCCAGCAGGCCGGGAGTAACCCTTGGTGAAAAACTGTTTTTT.

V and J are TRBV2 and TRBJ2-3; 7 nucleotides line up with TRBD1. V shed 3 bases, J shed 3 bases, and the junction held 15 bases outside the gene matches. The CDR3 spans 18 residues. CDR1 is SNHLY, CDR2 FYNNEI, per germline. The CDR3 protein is CASSDGTVGRAVTDTQYF. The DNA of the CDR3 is TGTGCCAGCAGTGATGGGACAGTTGGCCGCGCGGTTACAGATACGCAGTATTTT.

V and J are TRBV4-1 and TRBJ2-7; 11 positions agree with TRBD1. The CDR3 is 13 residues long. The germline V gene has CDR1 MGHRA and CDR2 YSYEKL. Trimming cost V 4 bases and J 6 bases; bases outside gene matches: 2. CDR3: CASSPGQGGEQYF. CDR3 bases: TGCGCCAGCAGCCCGGGACAGGGGGGCGAGCAGTACTTC.

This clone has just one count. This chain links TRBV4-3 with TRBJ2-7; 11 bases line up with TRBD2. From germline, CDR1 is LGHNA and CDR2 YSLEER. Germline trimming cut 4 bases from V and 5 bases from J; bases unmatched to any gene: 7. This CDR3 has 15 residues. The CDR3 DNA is TGCGCCAGCAGCCTACTAGCGGGAGATAGAAACGAGCAGTACTTC. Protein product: CASSLLAGDRNEQYF.

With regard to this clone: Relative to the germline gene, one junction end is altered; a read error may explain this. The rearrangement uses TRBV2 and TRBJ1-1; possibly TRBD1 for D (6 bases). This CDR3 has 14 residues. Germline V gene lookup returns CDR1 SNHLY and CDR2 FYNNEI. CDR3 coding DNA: TGTGCCAGCAGTACAGGGTTAATGAACATTGAAGCTTTCTTT. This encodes CASSTGLMNIEAFF.